This T cell receptor (beta chain) emerged from a study of blood T cells in healthy people across ages. Germline V CDR1 and CDR2: KGHDR, SFDVKD. After removal of 7 bases from V and 5 bases from J, the junction contained 6 bases not matched to a gene. CDR3 length: 13 residues. It was with a sample-barcoded 5' primer and a J-beta primer mix that a second PCR of roughly 7 to 12 cycles was run. From the 5' RACE reads, TCRdb called clonotypes with MiXCR, one entry per CDR3 protein. The sample includes over 600,000 distinct CDR3 sequences, around 50% of them seen just once. The chain has TRBV24-1 and TRBJ2-5; 7 nucleotides align to TRBD2. The TCR was taken from a man older than 75 in good health. The source material was blood. CDR3 nucleotide sequence: TGTGCCACCAGAGAGAGCGGGAAGGAGACCCAGTACTTC. Translating it yields CATRESGKETQYF.